This TCR beta chain is from a study of T cells in Graves' hyperthyroidism and ophthalmopathy. The CDR3 covers 14 residues. The germline gives CDR1 MGHDK, CDR2 SYGVNS. The germline V and J ends were trimmed by 5 bases and 3 bases, with 14 bases remaining between them. What was amplified from RNA transcripts were TCR beta CDR3 regions. First-round RT-PCR of the TCR CDR3 relied on the HTBI primer set. From the multiplex PCR reads, TCRdb called clonotypes with MiXCR, one entry per CDR3 protein. The repertoire holds about 570,000 distinct CDR3 sequences, with roughly 50% as singletons. Sequencing was performed on peripheral blood or thyroid tissue (not recorded which). This TCR derives from an adult woman with Graves' disease, either hyperthyroidism or ophthalmopathy (not recorded which). The chain carries TRBV25-1 and TRBJ2-7; possibly TRBD2 for D (6 bases). The CDR3: CASSLPGSVYEQYF. CDR3 nucleotide sequence: TGTGCCAGCAGTCTTCCCGGGAGCGTCTACGAGCAGTACTTC.